This T cell receptor (beta chain) came from a study of identical twins. Regarding the study as a whole: The more abundant beta clonotypes in cord blood had fewer insertions, and memory repertoires did not show this. Beta out-of-frame sequences displayed a weaker excess of sharing between twins.

The cDNA had a unique molecular identifier and a template-switch universal primer site. TCRdb reprocessed the 5' RACE reads via MiXCR and lists one record per CDR3 protein. The sample lists about 1.7 million distinct CDR3 sequences, roughly 35% occurring once. The CDR3 has 14 amino acids. Trimming took 3 bases from V and 2 from J, leaving 10 bases between them. This clonotype occurred a few times. Its specificity is not known. The V and J genes are TRBV12-3 or TRBV12-4 and TRBJ1-2, with D hard to call. The sequenced material came from cord blood. The clonotype comes from a newborn girl in good health. The CDR3 DNA sequence: TGTGCCAGCAGTTTTCTAGTGGCAAACTATGGCTACACCTTC. Its protein is CASSFLVANYGYTF.